The T cell receptor (beta chain) described here comes from a study of shared clonotypes between healthy human individuals. The repertoire was sequenced with immunoSEQ multiplex PCR; TCRdb's copy has only in-frame clones and lacks some. There are roughly 2.2 million clones in the sample; 85% to 95% occur only once, and approximately 0.39% lies in the top ten. This CDR3 spans 15 amino acids. Germline CDR1 and CDR2: SEHNR and FQNEAQ (reference sequence). The ends were cut back, 5 bases at V and 0 bases at J, with 13 bases in the middle. Input material: naive CD4+ T cells from PBMCs. Subset specified: CD45RA+ positively selected. The chain uses TRBV7-9 and TRBJ1-1, with a possible D match to TRBD1 (6 bases). The source of this sequence is a man aged 18 to 29 in good health. Some clones in this sample may be carry-over from other donors' samples. The CDR3 DNA reads TGTGCCAGCAGCCGGGAAGGACAGATGAACACTGAAGCTTTCTTT. Its protein is CASSREGQMNTEAFF.